This record concerns one TCR beta chain sequence. The sample comes from a study of shared clonotypes between healthy human individuals. The genomic DNA of each subset was split evenly across several immunoSEQ plates. Libraries were prepared by immunoSEQ multiplex PCR; TCRdb keeps only in-frame clonotypes and omits some of them. Of some 1,100,000 clones listed, around 78% are singletons. This CDR3 is built from 17 residues. Germline V gene lookup returns CDR1 MDHEN and CDR2 SYDVKM. Trimming took 5 bases from V and 2 from J; bases not matched to a gene: 7. The TCR was taken from a man younger than 35 in good health. Some clones in this sample may be carry-over from other donors' samples. Sequences were obtained from memory CD4+ T cells from PBMCs. Subset described: CD45RA-negative fraction. J is TRBJ2-3 and V is TRBV28; 13 bases line up with TRBD2. CDR3 in DNA: TGTGCCAGCAGTCTAATGACTAGCGGGAGGTTCACAGATACGCAGTATTTT. Its protein product is CASSLMTSGRFTDTQYF. The whole variable domain, remainder taken from reference TRBV28 and TRBJ2-3, is DVKVTQSSRYLVKRTGEKVFLECVQDMDHENMFWYRQDPGLGLRLIYFSYDVKMKEKGDIPEGYSVSREKKERFSLILESASTNQTSMYLCASSLMTSGRFTDTQYFGPGTRLTVL.